The clone carrying this TCR beta chain has a handful of counts. Germline assignment: CDR1 MNHEY and CDR2 SVGAGI. This CDR3 has 16 residues. The germline V and J ends were trimmed by 0 bases and 4 bases, with 15 bases remaining between them. This sample stems from a study of human T cells and chemical hapten exposure. Study-wide context: All patients underwent weekly scalp dosing with diphenylcyclopropenone for the full roughly 25-week study.

TCRdb processed the RACE reads anew with MiXCR; each CDR3 protein has one entry. The sample includes about 190,000 distinct CDR3 sequences, roughly a quarter of them seen just once. The time point: patch test 3, about 24 weeks after DPC sensitization. Documented treatment: therapeutic diphenylcyclopropenone sensitization with weekly scalp DPC. This TCR was sampled from a woman aged 40 to 50 with alopecia areata. Some clones in this sample may be carry-over from other donors' samples. The chain combines TRBV6-5 with TRBJ2-5; D possibly corresponds to TRBD1 (6 bases). Sample: whole blood, taken in connection with sensitization to the hapten diphenylcyclopropenone (DPC). CDR3 coding DNA: TGTGCCAGCAGTTACTCAGGGACACCCAGGGGAGAGACCCAGTACTTC. Its protein is CASSYSGTPRGETQYF.